The next 17 T cell receptor beta chains were all read from a single sample in a study of T cells in Graves' hyperthyroidism and ophthalmopathy. RNA transcripts gave rise to amplified TCR beta CDR3 regions. HTBI primers were the set used in a first-round RT-PCR of the TCR CDR3. Each CDR3 protein is one row after TCRdb ran MiXCR on the multiplex PCR reads. The sample includes 350,000 to 400,000 distinct CDR3 sequences, under 15% of them seen just once. The sample taken for sequencing was blood. The receptor source for this set is a woman in her twenties or thirties with Graves' hyperthyroidism.

This chain uses TRBV13 with TRBJ2-1; 7 bases are a match to TRBD1. The CDR3 sequence is 15 residues long. Germline CDR1 and CDR2: PRHDT and FYEKMQ (reference sequence). J lost 5 bases, V lost 5 bases, and 9 bases had no gene match. The CDR3 nucleotides are TGTGCCAGCAGCGTCGGGACAGCTAAGAACAATGAGCAGTTCTTC. Its protein is CASSVGTAKNNEQFF.

This clonotype was observed a few times. The chain recombines TRBV9 with TRBJ2-3; D call uncertain. Trimming removed 0 bases from V and 2 bases from J, with 7 bases in between. The CDR3 sequence is 14 residues long. The V gene's germline CDR1 is SGDLS and CDR2 YYNGEE. DNA of the CDR3: TGTGCCAGCAGCGTAGTTGAGCACACAGATACGCAGTATTTT. It encodes CASSVVEHTDTQYF.

Here the CDR3 reads CASTTGGASYEQYF. The CDR3 DNA reads TGTGCCAGCACTACTGGGGGGGCCAGCTACGAGCAGTACTTC. The chain joins TRBV5-5 to TRBJ2-7, with a tentative D call TRBD2 (7 bases). The CDR3 has 14 residues. Germline assignment: CDR1 SGHKS and CDR2 YYEKEE (reference sequence). V was shortened by 6 bases and J by 3 bases, with 16 bases between the two germline ends.

The chain employs TRBV6-4 and TRBJ2-3; 7 nucleotides agree with TRBD2. The CDR3 covers 14 residues. Losses at the gene ends were 0 bases for V and 6 bases for J; bases not matched to a gene: 3. Germline loops: CDR1 MRHNA, CDR2 SNTAGT. DNA for the CDR3: TGTGCCAGCAGTGACTCGACTAGCTTGGATACGCAGTATTTT. This gives the protein CASSDSTSLDTQYF.

The chain uses TRBV15 and TRBJ2-7; 10 positions match TRBD1. J lost 7 bases, V lost 6 bases, and 9 bases had no gene match. The CDR3 covers 14 residues. CDR1 and CDR2 (germline): LNHNV, YYDKDF (reference sequence). The CDR3 coding sequence is TGTGCCACCAGAAGTGACAGGGGGCGCTGGGAGCAGTACTTC. Its translation: CATRSDRGRWEQYF.

The chain has TRBV20-1 and TRBJ2-7; D may be TRBD2 (5 bases). With 0 bases removed from V and 2 bases from J, the gap between germline ends came to 14 bases. Germline assignment: CDR1 DFQATT and CDR2 SNEGSKA (reference sequence). The CDR3 loop spans 15 amino acids. DNA for the CDR3: TGCAGTGCTAGAGACAGCGGTGGAAACCCCTACGAGCAGTACTTC. Translating gives CSARDSGGNPYEQYF.

In this sample, this clonotype turned up many times. The chain recombines TRBV12-3 or TRBV12-4 with TRBJ2-7, with TRBD1 as a possible D gene (8 bases). The CDR3 contains 14 residues. Between the trimmed V and J ends, which lost 3 bases and 2 bases, there was a span of 11 bases. CDR3 residues: CASSFTGGAYEQYF. The DNA of the CDR3 is TGTGCCAGCAGTTTTACAGGGGGGGCCTACGAGCAGTACTTC.

This clonotype was seen more than once but under ten times. V and J are TRBV4-1 and TRBJ1-2; D unclear. The CDR3 spans 15 residues. The germline V gene has CDR1 MGHRA and CDR2 YSYEKL. With 5 bases removed from V and 3 bases from J, the gap between germline ends came to 16 bases. CDR3 protein: CASSKGPGPDYGYTF. For the CDR3, the DNA is TGCGCCAGCAGCAAGGGTCCCGGCCCGGACTATGGCTACACCTTC.

This clonotype showed up many times. The V and J genes are TRBV28 and TRBJ2-7, with D unresolved. Trimming left V 2 bases short and J 4 bases short, with 12 bases between. Germline CDR1 and CDR2: MDHEN and SYDVKM. This CDR3 has 14 amino acids. Written as DNA, the CDR3 is TGTGCCAGCAGTTTACGGGCAGGATGGTACGAGCAGTACTTC. It encodes CASSLRAGWYEQYF.

This clonotype was found many times. The V call is TRBV6-1, the J call TRBJ2-5; TRBD2 matches at 12 bases. The germline V gene encodes CDR1 MNHNS and CDR2 SASEGT. Germline trimming cut 6 bases from V and 0 bases from J; bases unmatched to any gene: 5. CDR3 size: 16 residues. The CDR3 is CASRLRLAGDQETQYF. The CDR3 bases are TGTGCCAGCAGGCTCCGACTAGCGGGAGACCAAGAGACCCAGTACTTC.

Notes on this clonotype: This clone may be a read error of a much larger clone one base away. The CDR3: CASSQVSATLDERFF. The CDR3, as DNA: TGCGCCAGCAGCCAAGTCTCCGCCACGCTAGATGAGCGGTTCTTC. The chain links TRBV4-1 to TRBJ2-1; no definite D call. The CDR3 length is 15 residues. Germline lookup yields CDR1 MGHRA and CDR2 YSYEKL.

This clonotype was counted ten times or more. The chain couples TRBV5-6 to TRBJ2-5; D call uncertain. Germline V gives CDR1 SGHDT, CDR2 YYEEEE. The CDR3 contains 13 residues. Trimming pared 4 bases from V and 2 bases from J, leaving 9 bases between. This CDR3 is CASSRTDQETQYF. The CDR3 bases are TGTGCCAGCAGCCGGACGGATCAAGAGACCCAGTACTTC.

The chain uses TRBV2 and TRBJ2-1; 10 bases map to TRBD2. This CDR3 is built from 16 residues. Germline V gene lookup returns CDR1 SNHLY and CDR2 FYNNEI. Trimming cost V 5 bases and J 7 bases; bases outside gene matches: 11. The CDR3 reads CASSPNSGRGFNEQFF. CDR3 coding DNA: TGTGCCAGCAGTCCAAACAGCGGGAGGGGTTTTAATGAGCAGTTCTTC.

This chain uses TRBV6-1 with TRBJ2-7; D is unresolved. The CDR3 totals 13 residues. CDR1 is MNHNS and CDR2 is SASEGT in the germline V gene. Between the trimmed V and J ends, which lost 5 bases and 3 bases, there was a span of 11 bases. The CDR3 spells CASSRTIDYEQYF. For the CDR3, the DNA is TGTGCCAGCAGTCGGACGATCGACTACGAGCAGTACTTC.

This clonotype was seen ten or more times. J is TRBJ1-2 and V is TRBV30; 7 nucleotides match TRBD1. The CDR3 has 16 amino acids. Germline loops: CDR1 GTSNPN, CDR2 SVGIG (reference sequence). J was trimmed by 3 bases and V by 2 bases; bases with no gene match: 12. For the CDR3, the DNA is TGTGCCTGGAGTCATCTAAAGGGGGCAGGGGACTATGGCTACACCTTC. Amino acids: CAWSHLKGAGDYGYTF.

The sample holds many counts of this clonotype. This chain links TRBV3-1 with TRBJ2-5, with 9 bases that match TRBD2. This CDR3 has 14 residues. J was trimmed by 4 bases and V by 6 bases; bases with no gene match: 6. The germline V gene has CDR1 LGHDT and CDR2 YNNKEL (reference sequence). The CDR3 reads CASRLAGIGETQYF. The CDR3, as DNA: TGTGCCAGCAGGCTAGCGGGAATCGGAGAGACCCAGTACTTC.

The CDR3 DNA follows: TGTGCCAGCTCACCACGGGGAGGTTACACCGGGGAGCTGTTTTTT. Amino acids: CASSPRGGYTGELFF. The chain employs TRBV18 and TRBJ2-2; tentative D call: TRBD2 (6 bases). Between the trimmed V and J ends, which lost 1 base and 3 bases, there was a span of 9 bases. Per the germline V gene, CDR1 is KGHSH and CDR2 is LQKENI. This CDR3 has 15 residues.